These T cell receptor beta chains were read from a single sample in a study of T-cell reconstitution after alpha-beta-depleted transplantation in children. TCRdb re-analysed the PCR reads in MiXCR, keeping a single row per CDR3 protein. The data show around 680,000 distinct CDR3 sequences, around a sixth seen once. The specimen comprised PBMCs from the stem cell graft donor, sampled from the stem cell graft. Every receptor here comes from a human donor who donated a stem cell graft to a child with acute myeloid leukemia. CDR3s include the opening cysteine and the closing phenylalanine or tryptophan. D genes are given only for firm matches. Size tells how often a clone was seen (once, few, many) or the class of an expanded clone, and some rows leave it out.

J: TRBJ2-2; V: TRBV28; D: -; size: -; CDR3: CASGEGLMDTGELFF; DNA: TGTGCCAGCGGTGAGGGGCTAATGGACACCGGGGAGCTGTTTTTT
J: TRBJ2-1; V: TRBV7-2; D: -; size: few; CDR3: CASTTLGGEQFF; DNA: TGTGCCAGCACCACCTTAGGGGGTGAGCAGTTCTTC
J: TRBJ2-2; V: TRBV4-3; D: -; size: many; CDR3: CASSQGTGYTGELFF; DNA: TGCGCCAGCAGCCAAGGCACGGGGTACACCGGGGAGCTGTTTTTT
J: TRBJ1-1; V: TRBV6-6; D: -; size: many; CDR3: CASSYSAGTEAFF; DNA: TGTGCCAGCAGTTACTCAGCTGGGACGGAAGCTTTCTTT
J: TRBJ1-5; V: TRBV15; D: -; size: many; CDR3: CATSRTGPLVWPQHF; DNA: TGTGCCACCAGCCGCACCGGGCCCCTAGTGTGGCCCCAGCATTTT
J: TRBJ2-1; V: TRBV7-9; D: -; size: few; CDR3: CASSLGSGGDKQFF; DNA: TGTGCCAGCAGCTTAGGTAGCGGAGGTGATAAGCAGTTCTTC
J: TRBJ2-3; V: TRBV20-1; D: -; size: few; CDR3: CSARKAGVISTDTQYF; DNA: TGCAGTGCTAGAAAAGCAGGGGTCATTAGCACAGATACGCAGTATTTT
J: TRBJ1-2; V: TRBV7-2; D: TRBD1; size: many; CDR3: CASSLGDRGIGGYTF; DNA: TGTGCCAGCAGCTTGGGGGACAGGGGGATAGGTGGCTACACCTTC
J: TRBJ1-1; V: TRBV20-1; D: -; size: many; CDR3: CSAHRPPGMAGTEAFF; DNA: TGCAGTGCCCATCGCCCCCCGGGCATGGCGGGGACTGAAGCTTTCTTT
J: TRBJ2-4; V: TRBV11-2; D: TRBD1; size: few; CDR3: CASSFGQEEDIQYF; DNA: TGTGCCAGCAGCTTCGGACAGGAGGAGGACATTCAGTACTTC
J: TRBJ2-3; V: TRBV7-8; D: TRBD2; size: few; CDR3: CASSTYGTSEGTQYF; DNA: TGTGCCAGCAGCACGTACGGGACTAGCGAGGGTACGCAGTATTTT
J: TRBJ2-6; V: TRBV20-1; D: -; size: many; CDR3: CSARDGSRVSGANVLTF; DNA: TGCAGTGCTAGAGACGGATCACGGGTCTCTGGGGCCAACGTCCTGACTTTC
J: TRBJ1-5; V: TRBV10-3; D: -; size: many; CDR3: CATLGRTNTQHF; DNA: TGTGCCACTCTCGGACGGACTAACACCCAGCATTTT
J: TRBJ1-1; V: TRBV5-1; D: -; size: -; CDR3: CASSLEAGDTEAFF; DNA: TGCGCCAGCAGCTTGGAAGCAGGCGACACTGAAGCTTTCTTT
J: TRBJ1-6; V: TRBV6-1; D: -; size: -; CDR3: CASRRQVGSPLHF; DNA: TGTGCCAGCAGGCGACAGGTTGGGTCACCCCTCCACTTT
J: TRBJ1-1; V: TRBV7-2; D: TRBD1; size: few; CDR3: CASSNPGTGGSAFF; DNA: TGTGCCAGCAGCAATCCCGGGACAGGGGGCTCGGCTTTCTTT
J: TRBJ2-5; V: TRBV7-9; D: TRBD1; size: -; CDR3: CASSGSTGHQETQYF; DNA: TGTGCCAGCAGCGGATCGACAGGGCACCAAGAGACCCAGTACTTC
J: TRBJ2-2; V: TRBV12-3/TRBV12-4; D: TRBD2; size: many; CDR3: CASSLDVWEGRFPNTGELFF; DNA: TGTGCCAGCAGTTTAGACGTTTGGGAGGGGCGCTTCCCTAACACCGGGGAGCTGTTTTTT
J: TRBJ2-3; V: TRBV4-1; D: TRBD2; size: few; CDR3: CASSRQTSGGLTDTQYF; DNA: TGCGCCAGCAGCCGCCAGACTAGCGGGGGCCTCACAGATACGCAGTATTTT
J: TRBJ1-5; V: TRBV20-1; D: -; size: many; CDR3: CSVLIGTSNQPQHF; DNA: TGCAGTGTTTTAATCGGGACCAGTAATCAGCCCCAGCATTTT
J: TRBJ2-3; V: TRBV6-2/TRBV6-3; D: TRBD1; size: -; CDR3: CASSPTGQGRTDTQYF; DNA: TGTGCCAGCAGTCCTACCGGACAGGGAAGGACAGATACGCAGTATTTT
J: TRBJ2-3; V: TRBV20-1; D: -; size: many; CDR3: CSGGGTDTQYF; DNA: TGCAGTGGCGGAGGCACAGATACGCAGTATTTT
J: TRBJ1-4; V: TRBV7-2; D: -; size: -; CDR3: CASSRGAGNEKLFF; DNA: TGTGCCAGCAGCAGGGGGGCTGGGAATGAAAAACTGTTTTTT
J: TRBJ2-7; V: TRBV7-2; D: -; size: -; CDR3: CASSLTENTYEQYF; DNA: TGTGCCAGCAGCTTGACAGAGAACACCTACGAGCAGTACTTC
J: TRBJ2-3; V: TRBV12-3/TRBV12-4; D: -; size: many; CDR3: CASSFGGGTDTQYF; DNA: TGTGCCAGCAGTTTCGGCGGGGGCACAGATACGCAGTATTTT
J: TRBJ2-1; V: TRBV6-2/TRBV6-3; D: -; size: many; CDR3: CASSYSSIGMTYNEQFF; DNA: TGTGCCAGCAGTTACTCGAGTATTGGGATGACCTACAATGAGCAGTTCTTC
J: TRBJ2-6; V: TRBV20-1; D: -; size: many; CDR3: CSASRQQGTGANVLTF; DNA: TGCAGTGCTAGCCGCCAACAGGGTACTGGGGCCAACGTCCTGACTTTC
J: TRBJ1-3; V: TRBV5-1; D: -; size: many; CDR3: CASSLGSSGNTIYF; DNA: TGTGCCAGCAGCTTAGGGAGCTCTGGAAACACCATATATTTT
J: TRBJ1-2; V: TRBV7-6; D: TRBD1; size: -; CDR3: CASSGGTEPRLYGYTF; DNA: TGTGCCAGCAGCGGCGGGACAGAGCCTCGATTATATGGCTACACCTTC
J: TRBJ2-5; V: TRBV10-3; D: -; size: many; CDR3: CAISESWGEQETQYF; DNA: TGTGCCATCAGTGAGTCGTGGGGTGAACAAGAGACCCAGTACTTC
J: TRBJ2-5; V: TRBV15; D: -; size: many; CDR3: CATSRQGGETQYF; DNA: TGTGCCACCAGCAGACAGGGTGGAGAGACCCAGTACTTC
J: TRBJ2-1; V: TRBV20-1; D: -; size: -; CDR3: CSARPSLYRVQSSYNEQFF; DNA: TGCAGTGCTAGACCCTCCCTATACAGGGTTCAAAGCTCCTACAATGAGCAGTTCTTC
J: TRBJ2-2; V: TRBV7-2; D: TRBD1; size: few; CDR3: CASSIQGTGELFF; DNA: TGTGCCAGCAGCATACAGGGGACCGGGGAGCTGTTTTTT
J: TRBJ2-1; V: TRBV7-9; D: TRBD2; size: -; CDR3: CASSPEEGLTNEQFF; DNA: TGTGCCAGCAGCCCTGAGGAGGGACTAACAAATGAGCAGTTCTTC
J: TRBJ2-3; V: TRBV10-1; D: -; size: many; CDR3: CASSEANRPGVGTDTQYF; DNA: TGCGCCAGCAGTGAGGCAAACAGGCCCGGTGTGGGCACAGATACGCAGTATTTT